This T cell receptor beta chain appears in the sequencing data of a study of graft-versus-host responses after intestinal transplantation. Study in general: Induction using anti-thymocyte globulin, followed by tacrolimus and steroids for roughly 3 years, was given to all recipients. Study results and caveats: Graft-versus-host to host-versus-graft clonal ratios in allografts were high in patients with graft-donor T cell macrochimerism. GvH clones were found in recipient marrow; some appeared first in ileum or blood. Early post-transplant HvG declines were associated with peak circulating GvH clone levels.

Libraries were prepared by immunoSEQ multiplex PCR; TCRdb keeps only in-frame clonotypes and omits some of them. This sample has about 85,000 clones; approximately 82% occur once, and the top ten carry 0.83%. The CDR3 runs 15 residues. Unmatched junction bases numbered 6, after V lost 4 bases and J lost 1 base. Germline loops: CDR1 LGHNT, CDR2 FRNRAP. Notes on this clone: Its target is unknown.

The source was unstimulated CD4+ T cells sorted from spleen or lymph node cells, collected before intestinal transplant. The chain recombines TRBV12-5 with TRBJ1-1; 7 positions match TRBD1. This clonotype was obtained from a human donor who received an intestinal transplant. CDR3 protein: CASGWGAGGNTEAFF. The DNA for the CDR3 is TGTGCTAGTGGTTGGGGTGCAGGGGGGAACACTGAAGCTTTCTTT.